These T cell receptor beta chains were read from a single sample in a study of blood T cell repertoires in COVID-19. Here immunoSEQ multiplex PCR was the method, and the copy in TCRdb shows in-frame clones only, minus some. In the table there are about 350,000 clones, about 90% of which are singletons. The sequenced material came from PBMCs or T cells enriched from blood (not recorded which). The receptors here all came from a woman in her 30s who had recovered from COVID-19. CDR3s include the opening cysteine and the closing phenylalanine or tryptophan. D genes are given only for firm matches. Rows may omit the clone size; those that give it use once, few, many or a size class.

J gene: TRBJ2-3; V gene: TRBV6-5; D gene: NA; clone size: NA; CDR3 length: 12; CDR3 DNA: TGTGCCAGCAGGTGGTACAGAGATACGCAGTATTTT; CDR3 protein: CASRWYRDTQYF
J gene: TRBJ2-5; V gene: TRBV5-4; D gene: TRBD2; clone size: NA; CDR3 length: 15; CDR3 DNA: TGTGCCAGCAACATAGCGGGGACAACGGGGGAGACCCAGTACTTC; CDR3 protein: CASNIAGTTGETQYF
J gene: TRBJ1-2; V gene: TRBV30; D gene: TRBD1; clone size: NA; CDR3 length: 14; CDR3 DNA: TGTGCCTGGAGATTACAGGGGGCCCTAGTAGGCTACACCTTC; CDR3 protein: CAWRLQGALVGYTF
J gene: TRBJ2-1; V gene: TRBV7-9; D gene: TRBD2; clone size: NA; CDR3 length: 11; CDR3 DNA: TGTGCCAGCAGCACTGGACTAGCGTTGTTCTTC; CDR3 protein: CASSTGLALFF
J gene: TRBJ1-2; V gene: TRBV24-1; D gene: TRBD1; clone size: NA; CDR3 length: 13; CDR3 DNA: TGTGCCACCAGTGATGGGACAGCCTATGGCTACACCTTC; CDR3 protein: CATSDGTAYGYTF
J gene: TRBJ2-2; V gene: TRBV4-3; D gene: TRBD2; clone size: NA; CDR3 length: 16; CDR3 DNA: TGCGCCAGCAGCCAAGATCGGCGGGGGGCCACCGGGGAGCTGTTTTTT; CDR3 protein: CASSQDRRGATGELFF
J gene: TRBJ2-7; V gene: TRBV30; D gene: TRBD2; clone size: NA; CDR3 length: 15; CDR3 DNA: TGTGCCTGGAGCCTCACGGGGGGGGCGAACGACGAGCAGTACTTC; CDR3 protein: CAWSLTGGANDEQYF
J gene: TRBJ1-2; V gene: TRBV13; D gene: NA; clone size: NA; CDR3 length: 16; CDR3 DNA: TGTGCCAGCAGCTCTACGACAGACCCCATTCACTATGGCTACACCTTC; CDR3 protein: CASSSTTDPIHYGYTF
J gene: TRBJ2-7; V gene: TRBV7-9; D gene: NA; clone size: many; CDR3 length: 15; CDR3 DNA: TGTGCCAGCAGCTCCCAACGGATCCCCAGGGGCGAGCAGTACTTC; CDR3 protein: CASSSQRIPRGEQYF
J gene: TRBJ1-5; V gene: TRBV28; D gene: NA; clone size: NA; CDR3 length: 13; CDR3 DNA: TGTGCCAGCAGAGACAAGAGAGATCAGCCCCAGCATTTT; CDR3 protein: CASRDKRDQPQHF
J gene: TRBJ2-2; V gene: TRBV7-9; D gene: TRBD1; clone size: NA; CDR3 length: 16; CDR3 DNA: TGTGCCAGCAGCTCATTCTACAGGGGGGTCACCGGGGAGCTGTTTTTT; CDR3 protein: CASSSFYRGVTGELFF